The 5 T cell receptor beta chains presented below share a single source sample, sequenced in a study of blood T cell repertoires in COVID-19 (dated by TCRdb to about 2020). Libraries came from the immunoSEQ multiplex PCR assay. TCRdb took over this immuneACCESS table, retaining in-frame rearrangements with V and J assigned. Such tables are incomplete; in checked studies, under half of the missing clones stem from an unresolved V gene, and the remainder is unexplained. Within this sample are hundreds of thousands of clones, with 70% to 90% of them counted one time only. Together, the top ten hold roughly 1.8% of the sample. Sample: PBMCs or T cells enriched from blood (not recorded which). The receptors were gathered from a woman aged 18-29 years with acute COVID-19.

The gene calls are TRBV12-5 and TRBJ2-7; the D gene is possibly TRBD2 (5 bases). Germline V gives CDR1 LGHNT, CDR2 FRNRAP. Trimming left V 4 bases short and J 2 bases short, with 9 bases between. The CDR3 runs to 13 residues. The CDR3 DNA is TGTGCTAGTGGTTCCGGGATAACCTACGAGCAGTACTTC. Its translation is CASGSGITYEQYF.

This clone turned up a few times. V gene TRBV7-9 combines with J gene TRBJ2-7; 9 positions match TRBD1. J was trimmed by 4 bases and V by 5 bases; bases with no gene match: 9. Germline CDR1 SEHNR, CDR2 FQNEAQ (reference sequence). The CDR3 is 15 residues long. The CDR3 region is CASSQLQGAQYEQYF. The CDR3 DNA reads TGTGCCAGCAGCCAATTACAGGGGGCCCAATACGAGCAGTACTTC.

This rearrangement joins TRBV9 to TRBJ2-1; the match to TRBD2 covers 10 bases. The CDR3 covers 16 residues. Trimming at V came to 0 bases and at J to 4 bases, leaving 4 bases not matched to a gene. Germline CDR1 reads SGDLS; CDR2 reads YYNGEE. CDR3 loop: CASSVGLAGFYNEQFF. Here the CDR3 DNA reads TGTGCCAGCAGCGTAGGACTAGCGGGTTTTTACAATGAGCAGTTCTTC. Complete variable domain (other parts from reference TRBV9 and TRBJ2-1): DSGVTQTPKHLITATGQRVTLRCSPRSGDLSVYWYQQSLDQGLQFLIQYYNGEERAKGNILERFSAQQFPDLHSELNLSSLELGDSALYFCASSVGLAGFYNEQFFGPGTRLTVL.

The chain has TRBV13 and TRBJ2-7; D unclear. The CDR3 is 13 amino acids. CDR1 and CDR2 from the germline V gene are PRHDT and FYEKMQ (reference sequence). V lost 5 bases and J lost 3, with 11 bases in between. The CDR3 DNA sequence: TGTGCCAGCAGCCGTGACAATTACTACGAGCAGTACTTC. Protein: CASSRDNYYEQYF.

The V and J genes are TRBV18 and TRBJ1-2; unclear D gene. This CDR3 contains 14 residues. CDR1 and CDR2 from the germline V gene are KGHSH and LQKENI. V lost 0 bases to trimming and J lost 8 bases, with 13 bases between them. The CDR3 DNA reads as TGTGCCAGCTCACCACCGATGGTTGTCGGGGGCTACACCTTC. Translated: CASSPPMVVGGYTF.